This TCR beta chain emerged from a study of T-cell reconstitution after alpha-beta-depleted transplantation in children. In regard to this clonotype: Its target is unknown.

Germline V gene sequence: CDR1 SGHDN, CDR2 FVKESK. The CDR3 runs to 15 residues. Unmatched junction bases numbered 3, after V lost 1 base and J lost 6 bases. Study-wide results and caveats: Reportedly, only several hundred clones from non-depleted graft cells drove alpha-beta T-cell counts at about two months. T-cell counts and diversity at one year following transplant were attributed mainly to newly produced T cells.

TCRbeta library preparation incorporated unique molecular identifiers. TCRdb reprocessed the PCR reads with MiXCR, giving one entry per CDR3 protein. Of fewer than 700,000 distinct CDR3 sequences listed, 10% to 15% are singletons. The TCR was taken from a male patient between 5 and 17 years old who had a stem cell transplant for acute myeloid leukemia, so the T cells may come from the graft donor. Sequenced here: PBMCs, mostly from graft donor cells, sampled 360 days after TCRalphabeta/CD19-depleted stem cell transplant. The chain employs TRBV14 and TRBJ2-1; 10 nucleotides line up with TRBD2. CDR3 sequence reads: CASSQASGSTNEQFF. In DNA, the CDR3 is TGTGCCAGCAGCCAAGCTAGCGGGAGTACCAATGAGCAGTTCTTC. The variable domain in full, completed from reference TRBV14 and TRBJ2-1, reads EAGVTQFPSHSVIEKGQTVTLRCDPISGHDNLYWYRRVMGKEIKFLLHFVKESKQDESGMPNNRFLAERTGGTYSTLKVQPAELEDSGVYFCASSQASGSTNEQFFGPGTRLTVL.